The 28 T cell receptor beta chains given below trace back to one sample, sequenced in a study of blood T cells in healthy people across ages. It was with a sample-barcoded 5' primer and a J-beta primer mix that a second PCR of roughly 7 to 12 cycles was run. TCRdb re-called the 5' RACE reads through MiXCR, storing one row per CDR3 protein. The profile covers roughly 2 million distinct CDR3 sequences, with less than 50% appearing a single time and 2% to 2.5% taken by the ten largest. Sequencing input: blood. The receptors stem from a woman aged 40 to 50 in good health.

Points on this clonotype: Germline is not matched at one junction end, which may reflect a read error. The chain combines TRBV4-1 with TRBJ1-1; D is perhaps TRBD1 (5 bases). This CDR3 has 14 amino acids. The germline CDR1 and CDR2 sequences are MGHRA and YSYEKL. This chain's CDR3 is CASNRQGENTGAFF. The CDR3 coding sequence is TGCGCCAGCAACCGCCAGGGAGAGAACACTGGAGCTTTCTTT.

This clonotype occurred a few times. This chain links TRBV5-1 with TRBJ2-3; 8 bases align to TRBD1. The ends lost 4 bases at V and 2 bases at J; junction bases unmatched: 6. CDR3 length equals 15 residues. The germline gives CDR1 SGHRS, CDR2 YFSETQ. CDR3 DNA: TGCGCCAGCAGCACTGGACAGGGTGTCACAGATACGCAGTATTTT. Its translation: CASSTGQGVTDTQYF.

Only a few counts were recorded for this clonotype. The rearrangement links TRBV7-2 to TRBJ2-1; D gene unclear. CDR1 SGHTA and CDR2 FQGNSA come from the germline V gene. The CDR3 is 12 residues long. V lost 1 base to trimming and J lost 13 bases, with 11 bases between them. The CDR3 DNA follows: TGTGCCAGCAGCTTAGTCCGGGTGAAACAGTTCTTC. Encoded protein: CASSLVRVKQFF. The variable domain in full, with the rest retrieved from reference TRBV7-2 and TRBJ2-1, is GAGVSQSPSNKVTEKGKDVELRCDPISGHTALYWYRQSLGQGLEFLIYFQGNSAPDKSGLPSDRFSAERTGGSVSTLTIQRTQQEDSAVYLCASSLVRVKQFFGPGTRLTVL.

This clonotype was seen a few times. The V gene is TRBV3-1, the J gene TRBJ1-6; TRBD1 matches at 9 bases. V lost 6 bases and J lost 6; bases outside the gene matches: 6. Per the germline V gene, CDR1 is LGHDT and CDR2 is YNNKEL (reference sequence). This CDR3 is 15 amino acids long. CDR3 protein: CASRDRGRINSPLHF. CDR3 in DNA: TGTGCCAGCAGGGACAGGGGCCGCATTAATTCACCCCTCCACTTT.

Turning to this clonotype: Germline and junction disagree at one end, which may indicate a read error. The chain carries TRBV12-3 or TRBV12-4 and TRBJ1-1; D not certain. This CDR3 is built from 14 residues. CDR3 sequence reads: CPSNHPGGYTEAFF. CDR3 DNA sequence: TGTCCCAGCAACCATCCCGGTGGGTACACTGAAGCTTTCTTT.

This clonotype came up a few times. The rearrangement joins TRBV28 to TRBJ2-4; D may be TRBD1 or TRBD2 (5 bases each). Between the trimmed V and J ends, which lost 8 bases and 7 bases, there was a span of 15 bases. The length of the CDR3 is 13 residues. The germline V gene has CDR1 MDHEN and CDR2 SYDVKM. The CDR3 sequence: CASPRGRRNIQYF. The CDR3 DNA reads as TGTGCCAGCCCCCGGGGACGGCGGAACATTCAGTACTTC.

In its sample, this clonotype was seen once. The chain is built from TRBV12-3 or TRBV12-4 and TRBJ2-1; 16 positions match TRBD2. This CDR3 comprises 17 residues. The V gene end was trimmed by 3 bases and the J gene end by 6 bases; junction bases not matched to a gene: 5. Here the CDR3 reads CASSLGTSGGASNEQFF. CDR3 nucleotides: TGTGCCAGCAGTTTGGGGACTAGCGGGGGGGCCAGCAATGAGCAGTTCTTC.

This clonotype appeared a few times. This chain uses TRBV29-1 with TRBJ2-1; TRBD2 aligns across 10 bases. Trimming at V came to 2 bases and at J to 7 bases, leaving 5 bases not matched to a gene. Germline V gene lookup returns CDR1 SQVTM and CDR2 ANQGSEA. The CDR3 runs 14 residues. CDR3 sequence reads: CSVETSGGANEQFF. In DNA form, the CDR3 reads TGCAGCGTTGAAACGAGCGGGGGGGCGAATGAGCAGTTCTTC.

The chain couples TRBV7-2 to TRBJ2-5; D gene uncertain. Per germline, CDR1 SGHTA and CDR2 FQGNSA. V was shortened by 0 bases and J by 13 bases, with 9 bases between the two germline ends. This CDR3 has 11 residues. The CDR3 here is CASSLARIAYF. The CDR3 DNA reads as TGTGCCAGCAGCTTAGCCAGGATCGCGTACTTC. The whole variable domain, remainder taken from reference TRBV7-2 and TRBJ2-5, is GAGVSQSPSNKVTEKGKDVELRCDPISGHTALYWYRQSLGQGLEFLIYFQGNSAPDKSGLPSDRFSAERTGGSVSTLTIQRTQQEDSAVYLCASSLARIAYFGPGTRLLVL.

This clonotype was observed a handful of times. J is TRBJ2-7 and V is TRBV28; TRBD1 might be the D (6 bases). V lost 6 bases and J 6 bases, leaving 24 bases between the germline ends. This CDR3 has 16 amino acids. CDR1 is MDHEN and CDR2 is SYDVKM in the germline V gene. Written as DNA, the CDR3 is TGTGCCAGCAGGCGGCACATGGACAGAAAAGGGTTCGAGCAGTACTTC. Translation: CASRRHMDRKGFEQYF.

V and J are TRBV11-2 and TRBJ2-7, with D possibly matching TRBD2 (5 bases). V gave up 5 bases and J gave up 3 bases, with 17 bases separating them. There are 15 residues in the CDR3. Germline V lookup: CDR1 SGHAT, CDR2 FQNNGV. CDR3 residues: CASSPLAGDLYEQYF. CDR3 sequence (DNA): TGTGCCAGCAGCCCTCTCGCGGGCGATCTCTACGAGCAGTACTTC. Full variable domain (remainder filled in from reference TRBV11-2 and TRBJ2-7): EAGVAQSPRYKIIEKRQSVAFWCNPISGHATLYWYQQILGQGPKLLIQFQNNGVVDDSQLPKDRFSAERLKGVDSTLKIQPAKLEDSAVYLCASSPLAGDLYEQYFGPGTRLTVT.

The genes are TRBV7-3 and TRBJ1-6, with TRBD1 matching over 7 bases. After removal of 5 bases from V and 5 bases from J, the junction contained 6 bases not matched to a gene. This CDR3 is built from 15 residues. The germline gives CDR1 SGHTA, CDR2 FQGTGA. The CDR3 spells CASSGSGTDNSPLHF. The CDR3 nucleotides are TGTGCCAGCAGCGGCTCCGGGACAGATAATTCACCCCTCCACTTT.

The chain couples TRBV6-2 or TRBV6-3 to TRBJ2-5; 7 bases are shared with TRBD1. The J call is doubtful: the DNA matches TRBJ2-7 better. The CDR3 length is 14 residues. Germline lookup yields CDR1 MNHEY and CDR2 SVGEGT. The CDR3 is CASGPDRAGDEQYF. In DNA, the CDR3 is TGTGCCAGCGGACCAGACAGGGCTGGAGACGAGCAGTACTTC.

This clonotype was counted a few times. This chain uses TRBV20-1 with TRBJ2-1; a weak D match, TRBD2 (7 bases). Trimming took off 1 base at V and 4 bases at J, with 11 bases between the two ends. The CDR3 length is 14 residues. The germline V gene has CDR1 DFQATT and CDR2 SNEGSKA (reference sequence). CDR3: CSARGGGQYNEQFF. CDR3 bases: TGCAGTGCTAGAGGGGGGGGCCAATACAATGAGCAGTTCTTC.

This chain connects TRBV12-3 or TRBV12-4 to TRBJ1-3; 8 bases line up with TRBD1. The trim removed 9 bases at V and 0 bases at J, leaving 7 bases unmatched. There are 15 residues in the CDR3. CDR3 DNA sequence: TGTGCCAGTCAACCCGGGACAGGCTCTGGAAACACCATATATTTT. Its protein product is CASQPGTGSGNTIYF.

The rearrangement joins TRBV24-1 to TRBJ2-3; tentatively, D is TRBD1 or TRBD2 (6 bases each). Trimming took 9 bases from V and 0 from J, leaving 15 bases between them. Germline lookup yields CDR1 KGHDR and CDR2 SFDVKD. The CDR3 runs to 15 residues. DNA of the CDR3: TGTGCCACCGGATCGGGGGCTCCTAGCACAGATACGCAGTATTTT. Its translation: CATGSGAPSTDTQYF.

This clonotype was counted between two and nine times. This chain links TRBV28 with TRBJ2-5; TRBD2 matches 14 bases. Germline values: CDR1 MDHEN, CDR2 SYDVKM. The CDR3 contains 19 residues. V trimming: 5 bases; J trimming: 2 bases; junction bases outside the gene matches: 13. The CDR3, as DNA: TGTGCCAGCAGTCGGAACACAGGACTAGCGGGGGGCGTGCAAGAGACCCAGTACTTC. As protein: CASSRNTGLAGGVQETQYF.

This clonotype has only a few counts. The chain combines TRBV18 with TRBJ2-5; weak D call: TRBD1 (6 bases). Trimming took 3 bases from V and 7 from J, leaving 18 bases between them. CDR1 KGHSH and CDR2 LQKENI come from the germline V gene. The CDR3 has 15 residues. CDR3 bases: TGTGCCAGCTCACCGTCCGGGTCAGGGGCGGGGACCCAGTACTTC. Translating gives CASSPSGSGAGTQYF.

The genes are TRBV7-2 and TRBJ2-6; possibly TRBD1 for D (6 bases). The CDR3 has 17 amino acids. CDR1 SGHTA and CDR2 FQGNSA come from the germline V gene. Trimming pared 6 bases from V and 0 bases from J, leaving 15 bases between. Written as DNA, the CDR3 is TGTGCCAGCAGTCGGGCAGGGGCAATCTCTGGGGCCAACGTCCTGACTTTC. It is translated as CASSRAGAISGANVLTF.

The V call is TRBV20-1, the J call TRBJ2-7; TRBD2 matches 11 bases. CDR1 is DFQATT and CDR2 is SNEGSKA in the germline V gene (reference sequence). After removal of 5 bases from V and 4 bases from J, the junction contained 4 bases not matched to a gene. The CDR3 consists of 13 residues. DNA of the CDR3: TGCAGTGCTTGTAGCGGGGGGGCTTACGAGCAGTACTTC. Residues: CSACSGGAYEQYF.

The chain combines TRBV18 with TRBJ2-7, with a possible D match to TRBD1 (7 bases). The tail of the sequence fits TRBJ2-5 better, so the J call may be wrong. CDR1 and CDR2 from the germline V gene are KGHSH and LQKENI. The CDR3 length is 16 residues. The CDR3, as DNA: TGTGCCAGCTCACCACTTCGCGGGACAGCTGAAGAGACCCAGTACTTC. This codes for CASSPLRGTAEETQYF.

This clonotype occurred a few times. The rearrangement joins TRBV6-2 or TRBV6-3 to TRBJ2-3; tentative D call: TRBD2 (5 bases). CDR3 size: 18 residues. The ends were cut back, 2 bases at V and 2 bases at J, with 20 bases in the middle. Germline CDR1 MNHEY, CDR2 SVGEGT. The CDR3 bases are TGTGCCAGCAGTTACCAGGAGGACCTCCCAACCCACACAGATACGCAGTATTTT. It is translated as CASSYQEDLPTHTDTQYF.

The chain is built from TRBV6-2 or TRBV6-3 and TRBJ2-5; D is possibly TRBD1 (6 bases). The CDR3 loop spans 14 amino acids. V shed 4 bases and J shed 5 bases, with 14 bases lying between them. Germline-derived CDR1 and CDR2 are MNHEY and SVGEGT. The CDR3 loop is CASSSTGLWETQYF. DNA of the CDR3: TGTGCCAGCAGTTCAACAGGGCTTTGGGAGACCCAGTACTTC.

The chain combines TRBV6-5 with TRBJ2-3; TRBD1 aligns across 7 bases. The V gene's germline CDR1 is MNHEY and CDR2 SVGAGI. The J segment lost 2 bases and the V segment lost 7 bases, leaving 6 bases of the junction unmatched. The CDR3 loop spans 14 amino acids. CDR3 sequence: CASTAGQATDTQYF. CDR3 coding DNA: TGTGCCAGCACCGCCGGACAGGCCACAGATACGCAGTATTTT.

In this sample, this clonotype turned up a few times. The V and J genes are TRBV12-3 or TRBV12-4 and TRBJ2-3; 7 nucleotides match TRBD1. J lost 3 bases, V lost 4 bases, and 10 bases had no gene match. CDR3 length: 16 residues. For the CDR3, the DNA is TGTGCCAGCAGTTCGGCTAAGGGGGCTATAACAGATACGCAGTATTTT. Translation: CASSSAKGAITDTQYF.

CDR3 bases: TGTGCCAGCACCTTCGGCTCCTACGAGCAGTACTTC. Protein product: CASTFGSYEQYF. V gene TRBV12-3 or TRBV12-4 combines with J gene TRBJ2-7; D remains unclear. There are 12 residues in the CDR3. V lost 7 bases, J lost 0 bases, and 7 bases lay in between.

The rearrangement uses TRBV12-3 or TRBV12-4 and TRBJ2-5, with TRBD2 identical over 10 bases. The CDR3 is 14 residues long. V trimming: 5 bases; J trimming: 5 bases; junction bases outside the gene matches: 5. CDR3 bases: TGTGCCAGCAGTAAGCGGGGGGGAGCTGAGACCCAGTACTTC. Protein sequence: CASSKRGGAETQYF.

The rearrangement uses TRBV12-3 or TRBV12-4 and TRBJ1-2; 8 bases are a match to TRBD1. Trimming at V came to 1 base and at J to 8 bases, leaving 12 bases not matched to a gene. The CDR3 is 16 residues long. The DNA for the CDR3 is TGTGCCAGCAGTTTAGTAGGACAGGGTGGAAGGGGCGGCTACACCTTC. It translates to CASSLVGQGGRGGYTF.